This T cell receptor (beta chain) was identified in a study of cytomegalovirus exposure and HLA in healthy donors. The overall study: The study's early data release held 75 million to 95 million unique TCRs from HLA-typed donors. Study-level results: Among TCR beta chains, those listed as cytomegalovirus-associated numbered about 150. A later analysis associated 15,000 to 20,000 TCR beta sequences with HLA alleles at a 0.05 false discovery rate. Three chains tied to CMV proved CMV antigen-specific in vitro.

A remark on this clone: What it recognizes is unknown.

Use of 60 Vbeta and 13 Jbeta primers characterized the PCR. Clones were sequenced by immunoSEQ multiplex PCR, and TCRdb holds only the in-frame ones, with some missing. This sample has approximately 160,000 clones; about 78% occur once, and the top ten carry roughly 13%. The CDR3 extends over 14 amino acids. Between the trimmed V and J ends, which lost 3 bases and 4 bases, there was a span of 13 bases. Germline CDR1 and CDR2: PRHDT and FYEKMQ (reference sequence). Sequencing used PBMCs. This chain connects TRBV13 to TRBJ2-7; maybe TRBD1 (7 bases). The receptor was derived from a woman in her forties or fifties in good health and CMV-seropositive. CDR3 residues: CASSFGRGDYEQYF. CDR3 nucleotides: TGTGCCAGCAGCTTTGGCAGGGGGGATTACGAGCAGTACTTC.